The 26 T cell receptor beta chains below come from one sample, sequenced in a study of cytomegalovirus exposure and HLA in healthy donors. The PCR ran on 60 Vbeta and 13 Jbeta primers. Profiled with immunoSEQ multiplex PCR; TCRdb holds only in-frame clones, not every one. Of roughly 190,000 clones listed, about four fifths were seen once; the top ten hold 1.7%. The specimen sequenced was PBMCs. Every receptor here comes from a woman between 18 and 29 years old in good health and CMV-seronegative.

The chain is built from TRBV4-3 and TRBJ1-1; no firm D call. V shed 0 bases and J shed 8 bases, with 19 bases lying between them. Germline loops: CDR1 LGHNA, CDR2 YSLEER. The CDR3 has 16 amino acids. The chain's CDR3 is CASSQDYIRGASEAFF. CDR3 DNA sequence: TGCGCCAGCAGCCAAGATTACATTCGCGGAGCTTCCGAAGCTTTCTTT.

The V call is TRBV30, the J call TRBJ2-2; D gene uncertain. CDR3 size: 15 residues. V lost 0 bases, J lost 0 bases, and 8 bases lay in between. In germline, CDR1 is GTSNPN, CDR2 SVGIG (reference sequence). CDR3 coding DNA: TGTGCCTGGAGTGTTCTGGCGGCGAACACCGGGGAGCTGTTTTTT. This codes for CAWSVLAANTGELFF.

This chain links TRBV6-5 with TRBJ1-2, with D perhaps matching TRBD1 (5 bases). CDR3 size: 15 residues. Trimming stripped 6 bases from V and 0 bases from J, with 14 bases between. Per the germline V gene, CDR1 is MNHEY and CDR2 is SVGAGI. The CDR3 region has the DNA TGTGCCAGCAGCCTTGACAGTGACACTAACTATGGCTACACCTTC. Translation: CASSLDSDTNYGYTF.

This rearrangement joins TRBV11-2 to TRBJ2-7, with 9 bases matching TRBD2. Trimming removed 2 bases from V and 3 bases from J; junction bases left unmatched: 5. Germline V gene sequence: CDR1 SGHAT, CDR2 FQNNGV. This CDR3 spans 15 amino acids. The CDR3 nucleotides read TGTGCCAGCAGCTTATTTCGGCGGGAGGGCTACGAGCAGTACTTC. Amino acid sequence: CASSLFRREGYEQYF.

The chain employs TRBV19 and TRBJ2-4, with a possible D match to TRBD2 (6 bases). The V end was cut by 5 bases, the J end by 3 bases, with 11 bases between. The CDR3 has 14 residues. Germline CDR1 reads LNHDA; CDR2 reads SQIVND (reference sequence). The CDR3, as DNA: TGTGCCAGTAGTCCCGGGGAGGTCAAAAACATTCAGTACTTC. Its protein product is CASSPGEVKNIQYF. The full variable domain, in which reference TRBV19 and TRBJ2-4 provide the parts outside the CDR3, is DGGITQSPKYLFRKEGQNVTLSCEQNLNHDAMYWYRQDPGQGLRLIYYSQIVNDFQKGDIAEGYSVSREKKESFPLTVTSAQKNPTAFYLCASSPGEVKNIQYFGAGTRLSVL.

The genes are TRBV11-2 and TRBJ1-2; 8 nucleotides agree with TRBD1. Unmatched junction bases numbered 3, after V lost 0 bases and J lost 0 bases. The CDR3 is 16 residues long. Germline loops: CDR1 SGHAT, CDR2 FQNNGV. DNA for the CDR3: TGTGCCAGCAGCTTAGATCGGGACAGGTCTAACTATGGCTACACCTTC. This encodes CASSLDRDRSNYGYTF.

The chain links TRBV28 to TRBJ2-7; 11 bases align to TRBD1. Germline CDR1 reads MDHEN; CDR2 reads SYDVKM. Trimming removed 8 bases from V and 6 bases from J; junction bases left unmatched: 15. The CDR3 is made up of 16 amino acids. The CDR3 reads CASGPRDRGDLGEQYF. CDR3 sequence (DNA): TGTGCCAGCGGTCCCCGGGACAGGGGGGACTTGGGCGAGCAGTACTTC.

The CDR3 here is CASSPRLAGLTDTQYF. In nucleotides, the CDR3 is TGTGCCAGCAGCCCTAGACTAGCGGGGCTCACAGATACGCAGTATTTT. This rearrangement joins TRBV11-3 to TRBJ2-3, with TRBD2 matching 11 bases. CDR1 and CDR2 (germline): SGHNT, YENEEA. Trimming removed 5 bases from V and 2 bases from J; junction bases left unmatched: 6. The CDR3 runs to 16 residues.

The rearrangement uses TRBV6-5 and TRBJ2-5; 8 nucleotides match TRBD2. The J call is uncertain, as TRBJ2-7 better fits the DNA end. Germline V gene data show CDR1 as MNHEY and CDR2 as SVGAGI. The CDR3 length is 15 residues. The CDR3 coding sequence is TGTGCCAGCAGTTACTCTAGCGGGATGGACTACGAGCAGTACTTC. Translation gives CASSYSSGMDYEQYF.

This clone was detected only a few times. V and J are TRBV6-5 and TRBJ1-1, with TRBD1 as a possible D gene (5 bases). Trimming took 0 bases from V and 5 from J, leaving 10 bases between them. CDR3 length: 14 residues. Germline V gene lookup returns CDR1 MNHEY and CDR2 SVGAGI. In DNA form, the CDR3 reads TGTGCCAGCAGTTACTCCCAGGGAGGGACTGAAGCTTTCTTT. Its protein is CASSYSQGGTEAFF.

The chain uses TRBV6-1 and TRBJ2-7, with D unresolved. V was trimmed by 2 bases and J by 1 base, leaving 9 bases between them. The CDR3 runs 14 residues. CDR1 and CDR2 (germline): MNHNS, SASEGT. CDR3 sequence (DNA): TGTGCCAGCAGTGAATTTGCAGTTTCCTACGAGCAGTACTTC. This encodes CASSEFAVSYEQYF.

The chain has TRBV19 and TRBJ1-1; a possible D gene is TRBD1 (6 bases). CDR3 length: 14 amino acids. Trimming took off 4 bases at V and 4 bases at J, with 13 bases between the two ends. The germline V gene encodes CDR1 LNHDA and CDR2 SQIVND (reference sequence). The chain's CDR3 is CASSNRDTFTEAFF. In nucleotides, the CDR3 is TGTGCCAGTAGTAACCGGGACACTTTCACTGAAGCTTTCTTT.

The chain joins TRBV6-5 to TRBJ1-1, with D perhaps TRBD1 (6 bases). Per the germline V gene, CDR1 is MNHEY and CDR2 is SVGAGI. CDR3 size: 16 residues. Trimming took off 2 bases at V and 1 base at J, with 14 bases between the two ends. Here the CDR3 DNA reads TGTGCCAGCAGTTACAGACAGGTCCGGGGGAACACTGAAGCTTTCTTT. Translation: CASSYRQVRGNTEAFF.

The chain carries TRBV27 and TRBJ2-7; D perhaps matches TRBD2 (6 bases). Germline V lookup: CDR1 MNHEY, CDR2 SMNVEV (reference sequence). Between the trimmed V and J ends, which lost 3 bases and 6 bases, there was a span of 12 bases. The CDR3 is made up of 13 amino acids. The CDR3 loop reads CASSLLGEVEQYF. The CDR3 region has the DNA TGTGCCAGCAGTTTGTTGGGGGAGGTCGAGCAGTACTTC.

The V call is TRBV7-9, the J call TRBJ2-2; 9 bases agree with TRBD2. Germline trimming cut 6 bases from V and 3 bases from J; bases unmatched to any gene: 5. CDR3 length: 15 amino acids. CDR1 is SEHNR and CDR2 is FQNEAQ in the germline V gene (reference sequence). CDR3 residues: CASRGTSSDTGELFF. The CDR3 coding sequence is TGTGCCAGCAGGGGGACTAGCAGTGACACCGGGGAGCTGTTTTTT.

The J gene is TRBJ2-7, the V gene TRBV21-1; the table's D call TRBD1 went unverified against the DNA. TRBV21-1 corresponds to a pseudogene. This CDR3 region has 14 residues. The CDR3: CASSPRTGGDEQYF. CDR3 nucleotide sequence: TGTGCCAGCAGCCCCCGGACAGGGGGGGACGAGCAGTACTTC.

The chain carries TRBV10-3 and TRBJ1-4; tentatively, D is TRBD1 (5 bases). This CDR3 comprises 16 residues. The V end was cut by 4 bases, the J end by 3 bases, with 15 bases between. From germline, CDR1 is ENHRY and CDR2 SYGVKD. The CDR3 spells CAISVGWGGANEKLFF. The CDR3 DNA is TGTGCCATCAGTGTTGGTTGGGGAGGGGCTAATGAAAAACTGTTTTTT.

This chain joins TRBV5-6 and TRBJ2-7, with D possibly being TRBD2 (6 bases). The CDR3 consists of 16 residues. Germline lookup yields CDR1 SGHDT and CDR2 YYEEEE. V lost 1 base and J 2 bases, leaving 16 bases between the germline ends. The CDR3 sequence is CASSLPGEGITYEQYV. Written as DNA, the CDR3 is TGTGCCAGCAGCTTGCCGGGGGAAGGAATAACCTACGAGCAGTACGTC.

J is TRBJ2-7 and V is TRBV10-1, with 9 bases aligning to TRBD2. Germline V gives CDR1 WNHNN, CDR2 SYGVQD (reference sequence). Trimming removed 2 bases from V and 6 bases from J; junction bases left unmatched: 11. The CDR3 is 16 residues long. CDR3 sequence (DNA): TGCGCCAGCAGTGAGGGAAGCGGGAGGAAAGGTATCGAGCAGTACTTC. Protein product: CASSEGSGRKGIEQYF.

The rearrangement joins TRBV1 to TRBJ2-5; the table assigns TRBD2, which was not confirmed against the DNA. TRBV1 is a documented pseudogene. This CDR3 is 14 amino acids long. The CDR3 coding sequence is TGCACCAGCAGCCAGACCGGGAGCAGTGAGACCCAGTACTTC. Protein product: CTSSQTGSSETQYF.

The CDR3, as DNA: TGTGCCAGCAGCGTAGGGAACAGGGAATCGACAGATACGCAGTATTTT. Encoded protein: CASSVGNRESTDTQYF. The chain has TRBV9 and TRBJ2-3, with a tentative D call TRBD1 (6 bases). The CDR3 spans 16 residues. Per the germline V gene, CDR1 is SGDLS and CDR2 is YYNGEE. Trimming shortened V by 0 bases and J by 3 bases, and 14 bases separated the two germline ends.

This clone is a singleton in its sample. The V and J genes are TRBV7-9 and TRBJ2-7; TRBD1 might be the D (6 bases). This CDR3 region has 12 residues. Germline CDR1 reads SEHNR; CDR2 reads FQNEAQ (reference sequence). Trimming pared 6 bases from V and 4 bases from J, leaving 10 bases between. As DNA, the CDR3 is TGTGCCAGCAGTTGGGGGCCGTACGAGCAGTACTTC. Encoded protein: CASSWGPYEQYF.

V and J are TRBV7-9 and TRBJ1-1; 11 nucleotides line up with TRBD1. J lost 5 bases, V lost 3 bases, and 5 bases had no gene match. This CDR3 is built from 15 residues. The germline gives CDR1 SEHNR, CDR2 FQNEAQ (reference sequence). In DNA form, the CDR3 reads TGTGCCAGCAGCTTGGCCGGGACAGGGGGTACTGAAGCTTTCTTT. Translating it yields CASSLAGTGGTEAFF.

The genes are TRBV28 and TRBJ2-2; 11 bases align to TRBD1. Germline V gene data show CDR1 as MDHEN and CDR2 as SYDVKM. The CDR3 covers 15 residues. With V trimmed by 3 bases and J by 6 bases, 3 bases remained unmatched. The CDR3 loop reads CASSFRGQGAGELFF. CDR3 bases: TGTGCCAGCAGTTTCAGGGGACAGGGGGCCGGGGAGCTGTTTTTT.

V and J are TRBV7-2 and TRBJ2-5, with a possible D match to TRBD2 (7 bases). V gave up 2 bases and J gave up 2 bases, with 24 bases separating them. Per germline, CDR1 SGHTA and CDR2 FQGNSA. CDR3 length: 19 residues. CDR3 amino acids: CASSLRSRGGVRAQETQYF. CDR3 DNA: TGTGCCAGCAGCTTACGATCGAGGGGGGGCGTGCGGGCTCAAGAGACCCAGTACTTC.

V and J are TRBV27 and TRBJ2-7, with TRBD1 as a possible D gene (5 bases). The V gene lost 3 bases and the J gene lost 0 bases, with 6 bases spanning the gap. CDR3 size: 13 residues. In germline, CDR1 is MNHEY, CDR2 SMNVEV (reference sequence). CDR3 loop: CASSFQGSYEQYF. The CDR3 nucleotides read TGTGCCAGCAGTTTCCAGGGCTCCTACGAGCAGTACTTC.